In its sample, the clone carrying this TCR beta chain was seen a few times. Its antigen is currently unknown. The entry originates in a study of cytomegalovirus exposure and HLA in healthy donors. Study observations and caveats: The Asian-associated ancestry cluster reportedly had fewer N-insertions than the approximately 700-donor mean in a later analysis.

The PCR was carried out with 60 Vbeta primers and 13 Jbeta primers. Using immunoSEQ multiplex PCR, the repertoire was profiled, and TCRdb retains in-frame clones only, with some absent. The sample includes around 150,000 clones, nearly 80% of them seen just once. The source of this sequence is a young man in good health and CMV-seronegative. Sequencing input: PBMCs.

Written as DNA, the CDR3 is TGTGCCAGCAGCCCACAGGGACTGAACACTGAAGCTTTCTTT. This translates into CASSPQGLNTEAFF. The chain uses TRBV7-9 and TRBJ1-1; D might be TRBD1 (6 bases). The germline V gene has CDR1 SEHNR and CDR2 FQNEAQ (reference sequence). This CDR3 comprises 14 residues. The germline V and J ends were trimmed by 5 bases and 0 bases, with 10 bases remaining between them.